The T cell receptor beta chain under discussion was sequenced for a study of control samples from healthy donors and cancer patients. Profiled with immunoSEQ multiplex PCR; TCRdb holds only in-frame clones, not every one. The sample comprises approximately 100,000 clones, almost 85% of which are singletons, and 2% rests with the top ten. Trimming took off 0 bases at V and 5 bases at J, with 12 bases between the two ends. CDR1 and CDR2 (germline): SGHRS, YFSETQ. The CDR3 length is 14 residues. This receptor was obtained from a man between 60 and 75 years old in good health. V usage is TRBV5-1 and J usage is TRBJ2-7; a possible D gene is TRBD2 (7 bases). The sample taken for sequencing was blood. CDR3 sequence (DNA): TGCGCCAGCAGCTTGGCCGGGGGGCGAAACGAGCAGTACTTC. This encodes CASSLAGGRNEQYF.